This TCR beta chain is from a study of glioma-infiltrating T cells. General study points: Tissue and blood shared very few CDR3 sequences. Above-expected tissue-blood divergence occurred in all gliomas, most in low-grade ones.

TCR alpha and beta CDR3 regions were amplified from RNA using iRepertoire nested multiplex PCR. Input was about 100-450 ng of tissue mRNA or PBMC total RNA. Via MiXCR, TCRdb re-called the multiplex PCR reads, giving one row per CDR3 protein. The data show 5,500 to 7,000 distinct CDR3 sequences, 28% seen once. Germline V lookup: CDR1 LGHDT, CDR2 YNNKEL (reference sequence). V gave up 4 bases and J gave up 8 bases, with 17 bases separating them. CDR3 length: 14 amino acids. Many counts were recorded for this clonotype. The antigen remains unidentified. This sequence was found in a human donor with low-grade glioma or glioblastoma, undergoing nonglioma brain surgery, or in good health (not recorded which). V is TRBV3-1 and J is TRBJ1-2; D call uncertain. Input material: glioma tissue, nonneoplastic brain tissue, or PBMCs (not recorded which). DNA of the CDR3: TGTGCCAGCAGCCTTACGGACGTCACTTCAGGCTACACCTTC. Its protein is CASSLTDVTSGYTF.